The count of the clone carrying this T cell receptor beta chain is one. This entry is derived from a study of blood T cell repertoires in COVID-19. Sequenced by immunoSEQ multiplex PCR; TCRdb stores in-frame clones only, minus some. The data contain around 250,000 clones, 65% to 90% of them singletons. The V and J ends lost 3 bases and 0 bases respectively, with 13 bases between them. Germline assignment: CDR1 SGDLS and CDR2 YYNGEE. The CDR3 consists of 15 residues. The chain is built from TRBV9 and TRBJ2-7; perhaps TRBD2 as D (6 bases). The sequence came from a man aged 18-30 years who had recovered from COVID-19. The sequenced sample was PBMCs or T cells enriched from blood (not recorded which). The CDR3 DNA reads as TGTGCCAGCAGCGCCCCGGGAGCACCCTCCTACGAGCAGTACTTC. Amino acids: CASSAPGAPSYEQYF.